A selection of T cell receptor beta chains follows, all from one sample in a study of shared T cell receptors in the human thymus. Only in-frame clones appear in the TCRdb table, and some are missing; sequencing was by immunoSEQ multiplex PCR. The sample lists under 850,000 clones; 85% to 90% were seen once. The data were also submitted as part of a second study, on human thymus T cells.

Sequenced: thymocytes. Every receptor here comes from a boy under two years old with a congenital heart defect. Both conserved end residues are part of each CDR3. The D gene is left open where the match is weak. The size of a clone is reported for some rows only, either as once, few or many, or as a class for expanded clones.

V gene: TRBV15; D gene: NA; clone size: NA; J gene: TRBJ1-5; CDR3 DNA: TGTGCCACCAGCAGAGGGGAGGGGAACGGCAATCAGCCCCAGCATTTT; CDR3 protein: CATSRGEGNGNQPQHF
V gene: TRBV10-1; D gene: NA; clone size: NA; J gene: TRBJ2-3; CDR3 DNA: TGCGCTGAGGGCCGGCCAGATACGCAGTATTTT; CDR3 protein: CAEGRPDTQYF
V gene: TRBV7-2; D gene: NA; clone size: few; J gene: TRBJ2-7; CDR3 DNA: TGTGCCAGCAGCCCACCAGCTGTCGTCGCGAGCCGACTGCAGTACTTC; CDR3 protein: CASSPPAVVASRLQYF
V gene: TRBV7-2; D gene: TRBD2; clone size: NA; J gene: TRBJ2-7; CDR3 DNA: TGTGCCAGCAGCTCCGGACTAGCGGGGTCATACGAGCAGTACTTC; CDR3 protein: CASSSGLAGSYEQYF
V gene: TRBV30; D gene: TRBD1; clone size: NA; J gene: TRBJ2-1; CDR3 DNA: TGTGCCTGGAGTTCGGACAGGGGGCTATACAATGAGCAGTTCTTC; CDR3 protein: CAWSSDRGLYNEQFF
V gene: TRBV30; D gene: TRBD1; clone size: once; J gene: TRBJ1-5; CDR3 DNA: TGTGCCTGGAGTGCGGGCGGGACAGGGAATCAGCCCCAGCATTTT; CDR3 protein: CAWSAGGTGNQPQHF
V gene: TRBV7-9; D gene: NA; clone size: NA; J gene: TRBJ2-1; CDR3 DNA: TGTGCCAGCAGCTTAGGGCTGACAAACAATGAGCAGTTCTTC; CDR3 protein: CASSLGLTNNEQFF
V gene: TRBV7-9; D gene: TRBD2; clone size: NA; J gene: TRBJ2-1; CDR3 DNA: TGTGCCAGCAGCCCCGGGGACTATTCCTACAATGAGCAGTTCTTC; CDR3 protein: CASSPGDYSYNEQFF
V gene: TRBV5-1; D gene: TRBD1; clone size: once; J gene: TRBJ2-7; CDR3 DNA: TGCGCCAGCAGCTTGGAAGATCGGGACAGCGCGGTCTACGAGCAGTACTTC; CDR3 protein: CASSLEDRDSAVYEQYF
V gene: TRBV5-1; D gene: TRBD1; clone size: NA; J gene: TRBJ2-5; CDR3 DNA: TGCGCCAGCAGCTTGGGGAGCCCGGGACAGGGACAAGAGACCCAGTACTTC; CDR3 protein: CASSLGSPGQGQETQYF
V gene: TRBV4-3; D gene: TRBD2; clone size: NA; J gene: TRBJ2-3; CDR3 DNA: TGCGCCAGCAGCCACAAACGCCAGGGACTAGCGGGAGCAGATACGCAGTATTTT; CDR3 protein: CASSHKRQGLAGADTQYF
V gene: TRBV13; D gene: TRBD2; clone size: NA; J gene: TRBJ2-1; CDR3 DNA: TGTGCCAGCAGCCTAGAAGCGGGACTTAATGAGCAGTTCTTC; CDR3 protein: CASSLEAGLNEQFF
V gene: TRBV23-1; D gene: NA; clone size: NA; J gene: TRBJ2-2; CDR3 DNA: TGCGCCAGCAGTCAAACGACTAGTGGCACCGGGGAGCTGTTTTTT; CDR3 protein: CASSQTTSGTGELFF
V gene: TRBV6-4; D gene: NA; clone size: NA; J gene: TRBJ2-3; CDR3 DNA: TGTGCCAGCAGTGACTCCCTACTTTCTCAACCCCCCACAGATACGCAGTATTTT; CDR3 protein: CASSDSLLSQPPTDTQYF
V gene: TRBV11-2; D gene: TRBD2; clone size: NA; J gene: TRBJ2-1; CDR3 DNA: TGTGCCAGCAGCTTACTTAGCGGGAGAGGGTACAATGAGCAGTTCTTC; CDR3 protein: CASSLLSGRGYNEQFF
V gene: TRBV11-3; D gene: TRBD2; clone size: NA; J gene: TRBJ2-1; CDR3 DNA: TGTGCCAGCAGCTTCCGTCTAGCGGGATTTATTCACGTTGAAGGTGAGCAGTTCTTC; CDR3 protein: CASSFRLAGFIHVEGEQFF
V gene: TRBV20-1; D gene: NA; clone size: NA; J gene: TRBJ2-1; CDR3 DNA: TGCAGTGGTCCCCCCGGGGATGAGCAGTTCTTC; CDR3 protein: CSGPPGDEQFF
V gene: TRBV7-2; D gene: NA; clone size: NA; J gene: TRBJ2-1; CDR3 DNA: TGTGCCAGCAGCTTGGGACTCGGCTACAATGAGCAGTTCTTC; CDR3 protein: CASSLGLGYNEQFF
V gene: TRBV6-6; D gene: NA; clone size: NA; J gene: TRBJ2-7; CDR3 DNA: TGTGCCAGCAGTCCCGAAGGAGGGGTCCCCTACGAGCAGTACTTC; CDR3 protein: CASSPEGGVPYEQYF
V gene: TRBV21-1; D gene: NA; clone size: NA; J gene: TRBJ2-7; CDR3 DNA: TGTGCCAGCATCCAGGTGAGAATCACCTACGAGCAGTACTTC; CDR3 protein: CASIQVRITYEQYF
V gene: TRBV4-1; D gene: NA; clone size: once; J gene: TRBJ2-1; CDR3 DNA: TGCGCCAGCAGCCAAGGCGGCACCAATGAGCAGTTCTTC; CDR3 protein: CASSQGGTNEQFF
V gene: TRBV14; D gene: NA; clone size: NA; J gene: TRBJ2-7; CDR3 DNA: TGTGCCAGCAGCCAAGATCTCGTGAACAGCTCCTACGAGCAGTACTTC; CDR3 protein: CASSQDLVNSSYEQYF
V gene: TRBV27; D gene: NA; clone size: NA; J gene: TRBJ2-3; CDR3 DNA: TGTGCCAGCAGTATACACAGGGCCCATACGCAGTATTTT; CDR3 protein: CASSIHRAHTQYF
V gene: TRBV10-3; D gene: TRBD2; clone size: NA; J gene: TRBJ2-2; CDR3 DNA: TGTGCCATCAGCGCCGGGACTAGCGGCAACACCGGGGAGCTGTTTTTT; CDR3 protein: CAISAGTSGNTGELFF
V gene: TRBV13; D gene: TRBD2; clone size: NA; J gene: TRBJ2-1; CDR3 DNA: TGTGCCAGCAGCTTCAGCGGGAAGTACAATGAGCAGTTCTTC; CDR3 protein: CASSFSGKYNEQFF
V gene: TRBV5-4; D gene: NA; clone size: NA; J gene: TRBJ2-2; CDR3 DNA: TGTGCCAGCAGCTTGTTAGGGGAGCTGTTTTTT; CDR3 protein: CASSLLGELFF
V gene: TRBV10-1; D gene: NA; clone size: NA; J gene: TRBJ2-2; CDR3 DNA: TGCGCCAGCAGTGCCCCCGGAGGGCCTAAAACCGGGGAGCTGTTTTTT; CDR3 protein: CASSAPGGPKTGELFF
V gene: TRBV15; D gene: TRBD1; clone size: NA; J gene: TRBJ2-7; CDR3 DNA: TGTGCCACCAGCAGGGCCACCTTCCCGGACAGGGGAAAAGAGCAGTACTTC; CDR3 protein: CATSRATFPDRGKEQYF
V gene: TRBV4-2; D gene: TRBD2; clone size: NA; J gene: TRBJ2-3; CDR3 DNA: TGTGCCAGCAGCCAGATGGGACTAGCGGGAGGGGGAGATACGCAGTATTTT; CDR3 protein: CASSQMGLAGGGDTQYF
V gene: TRBV7-9; D gene: TRBD2; clone size: NA; J gene: TRBJ2-7; CDR3 DNA: TGTGCCAGCAGCTTAGCGGCCGGGGGGGCGTTTGGCGAGCAGTACTTC; CDR3 protein: CASSLAAGGAFGEQYF
V gene: TRBV28; D gene: TRBD2; clone size: NA; J gene: TRBJ2-7; CDR3 DNA: TGTGCCAGCACCGCCCCCGGGACTAGCGGGCTCTACGAGCAGTACTTC; CDR3 protein: CASTAPGTSGLYEQYF
V gene: TRBV10-2; D gene: TRBD1; clone size: once; J gene: TRBJ2-1; CDR3 DNA: TGCGCCAGCAGTGAAGTGGGACAGGTAGTTTTTTCCCATAAGATTCGTATAGATAAGAATGAGCAGTTCTTC; CDR3 protein: CASSEVGQVVFSHKIRIDKNEQFF
V gene: TRBV27; D gene: TRBD1; clone size: NA; J gene: TRBJ2-7; CDR3 DNA: TGTGCCAGCAGTGAGACAGGGCTCGGAAGCTACGAGCAGTACTTC; CDR3 protein: CASSETGLGSYEQYF
V gene: TRBV15; D gene: NA; clone size: NA; J gene: TRBJ1-3; CDR3 DNA: TGTGCCACCAGCAGAGATCTTATCCCCCCCCCTCCTCAGGGGCTCGCTGGAAACACCATATATTTT; CDR3 protein: CATSRDLIPPPPQGLAGNTIYF
V gene: TRBV27; D gene: NA; clone size: NA; J gene: TRBJ2-7; CDR3 DNA: TGTGCCAGCAGTTTGACACAGCGGAGCTCCTACGAGCAGTACTTC; CDR3 protein: CASSLTQRSSYEQYF
V gene: TRBV6-5; D gene: NA; clone size: NA; J gene: TRBJ1-4; CDR3 DNA: TGTGCCAGCAGTATGAGCGCTTTAGAAAAACTGTTTTTT; CDR3 protein: CASSMSALEKLFF
V gene: TRBV2; D gene: TRBD2; clone size: NA; J gene: TRBJ2-1; CDR3 DNA: TGTGCCAGCAGTCCCCGGACTAGCGGGAGCGGCAATGAGCAGTTCTTC; CDR3 protein: CASSPRTSGSGNEQFF